The 6 T cell receptor beta chains below come from one sample, sequenced in a study of blood T cells in healthy people across ages. A second PCR of about 7 to 12 cycles used a sample-barcoded 5' primer and a J-beta primer mix. TCRdb used MiXCR to reprocess the 5' RACE reads, holding one entry per CDR3 protein. Here the sample spans about 1.7 million distinct CDR3 sequences, under 30% being singletons. The sequenced material came from blood. The source of these receptors is a woman aged 30 to 39 in good health.

A note on this clonotype: The junction and the germline gene differ at one end; a read error may be behind it. This chain's CDR3 is CASSRLISSSHNSPLHF. The CDR3 DNA reads as TGTGCCAGCAGCCGTTTGATCTCAAGCTCCCATAATTCACCCCTCCACTTT. This chain joins TRBV12-3 or TRBV12-4 and TRBJ1-6; D uncertain. The CDR3 consists of 17 residues.

This clonotype showed up just a few times. The genes are TRBV4-2 and TRBJ1-4; the match to TRBD1 covers 10 bases. This CDR3 is 20 amino acids long. Trimming cost V 7 bases and J 2 bases; bases outside gene matches: 19. The V gene's germline CDR1 is LGHNA and CDR2 YNFKEQ. CDR3 in DNA: TGTGCCAGCACCCCCCGGCCGGGACAGGGGAGTCTACGGACTAATGAAAAACTGTTTTTT. Translation gives CASTPRPGQGSLRTNEKLFF.

The chain uses TRBV9 and TRBJ1-2, with D possibly TRBD1 on 5 matching bases. This CDR3 has 15 amino acids. Trimming took off 0 bases at V and 4 bases at J, with 13 bases between the two ends. The germline V gene encodes CDR1 SGDLS and CDR2 YYNGEE. The CDR3 DNA reads TGTGCCAGCAGCGTAGAGGACACTAGGGCCTATGGCTACACCTTC. Translation gives CASSVEDTRAYGYTF.

The chain joins TRBV28 to TRBJ2-5, with 8 positions matching TRBD2. The V segment lost 6 bases and the J segment 4 bases; nucleotides outside the gene matches: 13. The CDR3 is made up of 16 amino acids. Germline lookup yields CDR1 MDHEN and CDR2 SYDVKM. The CDR3 nucleotides are TGTGCCAGCAGAACCCTCTCGCGGGGGGCGGGAGAGACCCAGTACTTC. Protein sequence: CASRTLSRGAGETQYF.

This clonotype was seen more than once but under ten times. The chain is built from TRBV20-1 and TRBJ2-3, with 8 positions matching TRBD2. This CDR3 has 14 amino acids. The V gene end was trimmed by 6 bases and the J gene end by 3 bases; junction bases not matched to a gene: 8. Germline loops: CDR1 DFQATT, CDR2 SNEGSKA (reference sequence). The CDR3: CSALFSGATDTQYF. CDR3 nucleotides: TGCAGTGCCCTCTTTAGCGGGGCGACAGATACGCAGTATTTT.

This clonotype was recorded many times. The chain couples TRBV10-2 to TRBJ1-5; weak D call: TRBD1 (6 bases). The germline gives CDR1 WSHSY, CDR2 SAAADI. V lost 6 bases and J 6 bases, leaving 15 bases between the germline ends. The CDR3 runs 14 residues. The CDR3 bases are TGCGCCAGCAGGGGCCAGGGGAAGGGTCAGCCCCAGCATTTT. It encodes CASRGQGKGQPQHF.